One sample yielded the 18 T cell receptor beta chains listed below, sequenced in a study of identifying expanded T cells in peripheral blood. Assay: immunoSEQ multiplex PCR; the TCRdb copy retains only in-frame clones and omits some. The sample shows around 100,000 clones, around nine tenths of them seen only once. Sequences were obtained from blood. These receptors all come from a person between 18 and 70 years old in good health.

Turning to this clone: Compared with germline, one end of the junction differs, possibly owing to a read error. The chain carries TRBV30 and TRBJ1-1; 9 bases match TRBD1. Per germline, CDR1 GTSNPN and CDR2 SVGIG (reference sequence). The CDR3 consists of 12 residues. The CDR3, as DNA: TGTGCCTGGACAAACTCACCGGGACAGGGAAAATTT. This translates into CAWTNSPGQGKF.

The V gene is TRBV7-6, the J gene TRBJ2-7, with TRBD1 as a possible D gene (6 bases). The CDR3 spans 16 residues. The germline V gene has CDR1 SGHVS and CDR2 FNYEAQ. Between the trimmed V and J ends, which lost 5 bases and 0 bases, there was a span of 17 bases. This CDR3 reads CASSQLASDSSYEQYF. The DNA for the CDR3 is TGTGCCAGCAGCCAACTGGCATCGGACAGCTCCTACGAGCAGTACTTC.

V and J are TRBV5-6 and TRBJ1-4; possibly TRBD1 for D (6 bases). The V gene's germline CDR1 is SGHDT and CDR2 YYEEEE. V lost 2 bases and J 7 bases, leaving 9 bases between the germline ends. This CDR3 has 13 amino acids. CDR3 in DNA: TGTGCCAGCAGCTTCGGACAGTCTGAAAAACTGTTTTTT. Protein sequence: CASSFGQSEKLFF.

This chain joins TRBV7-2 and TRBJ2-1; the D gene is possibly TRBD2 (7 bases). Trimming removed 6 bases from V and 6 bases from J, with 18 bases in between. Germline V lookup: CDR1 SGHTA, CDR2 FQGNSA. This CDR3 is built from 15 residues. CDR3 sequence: CASRPRGGGSNEQFF. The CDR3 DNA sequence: TGTGCCAGCAGGCCCAGGGGCGGGGGTTCCAATGAGCAGTTCTTC.

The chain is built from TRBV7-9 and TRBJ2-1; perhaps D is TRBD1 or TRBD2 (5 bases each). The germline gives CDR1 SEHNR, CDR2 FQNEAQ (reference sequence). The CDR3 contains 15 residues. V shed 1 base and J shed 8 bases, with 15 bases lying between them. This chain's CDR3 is CASSLGSAGTDEQFF. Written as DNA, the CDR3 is TGTGCCAGCAGCTTAGGGTCAGCAGGGACGGATGAGCAGTTCTTC.

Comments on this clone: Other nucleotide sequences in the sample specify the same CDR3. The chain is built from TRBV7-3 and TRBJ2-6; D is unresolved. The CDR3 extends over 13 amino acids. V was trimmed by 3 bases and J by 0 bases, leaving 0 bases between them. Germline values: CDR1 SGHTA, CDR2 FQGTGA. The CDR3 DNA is TGTGCCAGCAGCTTCTCTGGGGCCAACGTCCTGACTTTC. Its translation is CASSFSGANVLTF.

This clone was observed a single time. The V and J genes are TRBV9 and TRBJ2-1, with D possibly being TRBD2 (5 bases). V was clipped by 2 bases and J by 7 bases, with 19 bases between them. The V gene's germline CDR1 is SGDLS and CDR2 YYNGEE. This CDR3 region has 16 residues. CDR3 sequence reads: CASSVQWRPLRNEQFF. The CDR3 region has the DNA TGTGCCAGCAGCGTTCAGTGGAGGCCCTTGAGGAATGAGCAGTTCTTC.

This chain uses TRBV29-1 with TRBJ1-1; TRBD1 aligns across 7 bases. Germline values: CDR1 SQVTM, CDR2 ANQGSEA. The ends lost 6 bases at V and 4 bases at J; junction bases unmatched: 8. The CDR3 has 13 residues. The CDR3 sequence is CSVTGTRGTEAFF. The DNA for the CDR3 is TGCAGCGTGACAGGGACAAGGGGCACTGAAGCTTTCTTT.

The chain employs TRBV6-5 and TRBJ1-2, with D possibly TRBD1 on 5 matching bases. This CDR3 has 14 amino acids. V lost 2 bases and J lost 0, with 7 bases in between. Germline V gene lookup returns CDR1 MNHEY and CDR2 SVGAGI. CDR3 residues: CASSYRTPNYGYTF. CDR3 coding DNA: TGTGCCAGCAGTTACCGGACACCTAACTATGGCTACACCTTC.

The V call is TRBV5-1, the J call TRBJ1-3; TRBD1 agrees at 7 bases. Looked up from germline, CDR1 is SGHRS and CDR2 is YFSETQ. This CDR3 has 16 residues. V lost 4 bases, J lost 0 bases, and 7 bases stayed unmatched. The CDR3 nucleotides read TGCGCCAGCAGCGCCGGGACAGTCAACTCTGGAAACACCATATATTTT. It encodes CASSAGTVNSGNTIYF.

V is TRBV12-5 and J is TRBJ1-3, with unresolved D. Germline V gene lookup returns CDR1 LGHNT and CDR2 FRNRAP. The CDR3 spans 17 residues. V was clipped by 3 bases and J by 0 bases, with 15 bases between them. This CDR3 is CASGLEVGVGSGNTIYF. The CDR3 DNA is TGTGCTAGTGGTTTAGAGGTTGGGGTAGGCTCTGGAAACACCATATATTTT.

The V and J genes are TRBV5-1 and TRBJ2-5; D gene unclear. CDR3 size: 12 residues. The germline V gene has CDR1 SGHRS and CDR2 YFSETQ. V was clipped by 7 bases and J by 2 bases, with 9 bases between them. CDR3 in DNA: TGCGCCAGCTCATCAAGTCAAGAGACCCAGTACTTC. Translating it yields CASSSSQETQYF.

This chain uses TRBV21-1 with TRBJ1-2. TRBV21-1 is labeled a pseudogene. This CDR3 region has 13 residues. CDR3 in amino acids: CASSKGFPDGYTF. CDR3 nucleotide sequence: TGTGCCAGCAGCAAAGGGTTCCCGGATGGCTACACCTTC.

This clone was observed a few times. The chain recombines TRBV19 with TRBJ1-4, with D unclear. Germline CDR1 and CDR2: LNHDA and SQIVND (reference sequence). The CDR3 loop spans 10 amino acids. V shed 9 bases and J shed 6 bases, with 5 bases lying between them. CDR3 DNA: TGTGCCAGCCGGGATGAAAAACTGTTTTTT. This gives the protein CASRDEKLFF.

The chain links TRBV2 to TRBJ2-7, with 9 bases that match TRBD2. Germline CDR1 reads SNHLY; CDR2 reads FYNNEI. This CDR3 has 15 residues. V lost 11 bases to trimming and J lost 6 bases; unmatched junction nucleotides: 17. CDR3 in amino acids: CARPGPRGGASEQYF. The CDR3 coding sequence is TGTGCCCGCCCCGGGCCGCGGGGGGGGGCGAGCGAGCAGTACTTC.

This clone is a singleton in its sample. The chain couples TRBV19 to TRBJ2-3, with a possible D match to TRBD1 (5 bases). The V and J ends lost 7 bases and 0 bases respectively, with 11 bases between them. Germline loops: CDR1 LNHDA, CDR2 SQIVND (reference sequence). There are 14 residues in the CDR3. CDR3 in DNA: TGTGCCAGTAAAGGGGTTACTAGCACAGATACGCAGTATTTT. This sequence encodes CASKGVTSTDTQYF.

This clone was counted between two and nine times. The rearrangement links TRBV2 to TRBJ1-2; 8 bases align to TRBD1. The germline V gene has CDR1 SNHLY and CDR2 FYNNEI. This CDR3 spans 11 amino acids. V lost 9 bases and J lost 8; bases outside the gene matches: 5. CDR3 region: CASSGGGGYTF. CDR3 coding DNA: TGTGCCAGTTCAGGGGGCGGAGGCTACACCTTC. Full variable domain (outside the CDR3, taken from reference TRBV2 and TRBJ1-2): EPEVTQTPSHQVTQMGQEVILRCVPISNHLYFYWYRQILGQKVEFLVSFYNNEISEKSEIFDDQFSVERPDGSNFTLKIRSTKLEDSAMYFCASSGGGGYTFGSGTRLTVV.

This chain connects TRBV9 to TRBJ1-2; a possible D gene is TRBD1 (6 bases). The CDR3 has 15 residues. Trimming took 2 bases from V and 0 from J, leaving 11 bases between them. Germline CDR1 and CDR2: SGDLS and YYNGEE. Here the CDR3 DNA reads TGTGCCAGCAGCGTTCAGGGGCGATCTAACTATGGCTACACCTTC. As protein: CASSVQGRSNYGYTF. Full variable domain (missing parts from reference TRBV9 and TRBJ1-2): DSGVTQTPKHLITATGQRVTLRCSPRSGDLSVYWYQQSLDQGLQFLIQYYNGEERAKGNILERFSAQQFPDLHSELNLSSLELGDSALYFCASSVQGRSNYGYTFGSGTRLTVV.